This TCR beta chain is drawn from a study of T cell repertoires in cytomegalovirus infection (dated by TCRdb to 2018 to 2020). In the study overall: Because public TCR beta signatures pointed to carriage of CMV infection together with the matching HLA type, the HLA type of each donor mattered for the analysis. The study at large found these results: The ex vivo response was dominated by HLA-C-restricted CMV-specific TCR beta clonotypes, which also provided the single most frequent clonotype in two of eight donors. In both this cohort and an independent roughly 330-donor cohort, the cumulative frequency of public TCR beta family members distinguished carriers of CMV infection plus the relevant HLA type.

Sequencing was performed on an Illumina HiSeq 1500. In-frame beta chains were kept once TCRdb had trimmed the public reads at Q25 with fastp and called clones with MiXCR. Each record represents a unique CDR3 protein, reported with the most common genes and DNA among its rows. Present in this sample are roughly 640,000 distinct CDR3 sequences, 24% of which were seen just once. Under 8.5% of the sample is in the top ten clones. There are many counts of this clonotype. Its antigen is unknown. Per-base qualities were not stored, and no clone one base away is much larger. As encoded in the germline V gene, CDR1 is SGHRS while CDR2 is YFSETQ. The CDR3 holds 13 amino acids from the cysteine to the phenylalanine. CDR3 DNA only is kept here, 39 bases in frame from base 1. A distance of 12 bases separates the germline ends of V and J, which lose 1 base and 8 bases respectively.

This clonotype was sampled from a human donor in good health (CMV status not recorded). Some clones in this sample may be carry-over from other donors' samples. Sequencing was performed on CD8+ T cells from PBMCs. The sequence joins TRBV5-1 to TRBJ1-2, with the D gene too uncertain to name. The CDR3 here reads CASSLRGGDGYTF. The base sequence is TGCGCCAGCAGCTTGCGGGGTGGAGACGGCTACACCTTC. With the portions outside the CDR3 filled from the reference TRBV5-1 and TRBJ1-2 genes, the complete variable region becomes KAGVTQTPRYLIKTRGQQVTLSCSPISGHRSVSWYQQTPGQGLQFLFEYFSETQRNKGNFPGRFSGRQFSNSRSEMNVSTLELGDSALYLCASSLRGGDGYTFGSGTRLTVV.